This T cell receptor beta chain was recovered during a study of healthy donors' naive CD4 and CD8 T cells. About the study: For TCR alpha, new primers spanned all functional IMGT alpha genes.

With 6 bases clipped from V and 8 bases from J, the junction kept 14 bases outside the gene matches. This CDR3 has 15 amino acids. A linear amplification protocol produced the TCR libraries from approximately 460 ng of total RNA. From the reads, TCRdb called clonotypes with MiXCR, one entry per CDR3 protein. The repertoire has approximately 180,000 distinct CDR3 sequences, about 70% of them found once; the top ten carry roughly 2.4%. Naive CD4+ cells were sorted as CD4+CD8-CD45RO-CD45RA+; naive CD8+ as CD8+CD4-CD45RA+CD27bright. The sequenced sample was naive CD4+ and CD8+ T cells sorted from blood, pooled from several donors. The chain joins TRBV12-3 or TRBV12-4 to TRBJ1-1, with 8 bases lining up with TRBD1. The receptor was derived from a pool of human donors in good health; the sample pools cells from several healthy donors. This CDR3 is CASRPLGQGGPEAFF. The CDR3 DNA is TGTGCCAGCAGACCACTCGGACAGGGTGGGCCCGAAGCTTTCTTT.